These 21 T cell receptor beta chains were all obtained from the same sample, sequenced in a study of blood T cell repertoires in COVID-19 (dated by TCRdb to between 2020 and 2021). The library was obtained by the immunoSEQ multiplex PCR assay. TCRdb retrieved this table from immuneACCESS and kept in-frame rearrangements only. Not all clones are present; in checked studies, unresolved V genes account for under half, and no reason is known for the remainder. This sample lists 200,000 to 250,000 clones; approximately 86% were detected once. The ten most abundant clones make up about 1.3% of the sample. Input material: peripheral blood. These receptors were collected from a woman between 25 and 40 years old with COVID-19, enrolled during active disease.

The rearrangement joins TRBV29-1 to TRBJ1-2; D is unresolved. With 6 bases removed from V and 8 bases from J, the gap between germline ends came to 16 bases. This CDR3 has 12 amino acids. Germline-derived CDR1 and CDR2 are SQVTM and ANQGSEA. In nucleotides, the CDR3 is TGCAGCGTCGCAGGTGCTGAGAGCGGCTACACCTTC. It specifies CSVAGAESGYTF.

The chain links TRBV6-5 to TRBJ2-7; 8 nucleotides match TRBD2. Germline V gives CDR1 MNHEY, CDR2 SVGAGI. This CDR3 has 15 residues. V shed 7 bases, J shed 0 bases, and the junction held 8 bases outside the gene matches. The CDR3, as DNA: TGTGCCAGCACGACTAGCGCAGGGAGCTCCTACGAGCAGTACTTC. This encodes CASTTSAGSSYEQYF.

The chain uses TRBV5-1 and TRBJ2-5; the D gene is possibly TRBD2 (5 bases). V gave up 4 bases and J gave up 5 bases, with 6 bases separating them. The length of the CDR3 is 11 residues. CDR1 and CDR2 from the germline V gene are SGHRS and YFSETQ. The CDR3 region has the DNA TGCGCCAGCAGCCGCGGGGAGACCCAGTACTTC. Translation gives CASSRGETQYF.

The CDR3 DNA follows: TGTGCCAGCGGAGGCGATCAATATACGCAGTATTTT. This encodes CASGGDQYTQYF. The V call is TRBV28, the J call TRBJ2-3; possible D gene TRBD2, 5 bases. This CDR3 is built from 12 residues. Germline CDR1 reads MDHEN; CDR2 reads SYDVKM. The germline V and J ends were trimmed by 8 bases and 7 bases, with 13 bases remaining between them.

J is TRBJ1-2 and V is TRBV10-3, with D uncertain. V was cut by 3 bases and J by 8 bases, with 10 bases left in between. Germline CDR1 ENHRY, CDR2 SYGVKD. CDR3 size: 12 residues. The CDR3 bases are TGTGCCATCAGTGATTATGGGGAGGGCTACACCTTC. It is translated as CAISDYGEGYTF.

The gene calls are TRBV11-2 and TRBJ2-7, with D unclear. Germline V CDR1 and CDR2: SGHAT, FQNNGV. CDR3 length: 12 residues. With 4 bases removed from V and 0 bases from J, the gap between germline ends came to 4 bases. CDR3 loop: CASSYSSYEQYF. In nucleotides, the CDR3 is TGTGCCAGCAGCTACTCCTCCTACGAGCAGTACTTC.

The V call is TRBV19, the J call TRBJ2-5; the match to TRBD1 covers 9 bases. From germline, CDR1 is LNHDA and CDR2 SQIVND (reference sequence). The CDR3 loop spans 15 amino acids. Trimming removed 4 bases from V and 1 base from J; junction bases left unmatched: 4. The CDR3 spells CASSTGTGFQETQYF. The CDR3 DNA reads TGTGCCAGTAGTACCGGGACAGGGTTCCAAGAGACCCAGTACTTC.

The chain employs TRBV6-5 and TRBJ2-7; unclear D gene. CDR1 and CDR2 from the germline V gene are MNHEY and SVGAGI. V gave up 7 bases and J gave up 3 bases, with 19 bases separating them. The length of the CDR3 is 15 residues. The CDR3 sequence: CASTPILGSNYEQYF. The CDR3 DNA follows: TGTGCCAGCACCCCCATCTTGGGCTCGAACTACGAGCAGTACTTC.

The chain combines TRBV18 with TRBJ2-7, with D tentatively TRBD1 (5 bases). Germline assignment: CDR1 KGHSH and CDR2 LQKENI. There are 14 residues in the CDR3. V lost 5 bases and J 3 bases, leaving 14 bases between the germline ends. Here the CDR3 reads CASSARQPSYEQYF. CDR3 nucleotides: TGTGCCAGCTCAGCTAGACAGCCCAGCTACGAGCAGTACTTC.

The rearrangement links TRBV7-8 to TRBJ2-5; 8 nucleotides line up with TRBD1. The CDR3 is 14 residues long. Germline CDR1 is SGHVS and CDR2 is FQNEAQ. V gave up 6 bases and J gave up 5 bases; unmatched junction bases: 8. The CDR3 is CASSQDRAVETQYF. DNA of the CDR3: TGTGCCAGCAGTCAGGACAGGGCGGTGGAGACCCAGTACTTC. The entire variable domain, with the rest obtained from reference TRBV7-8 and TRBJ2-5, is as follows: GAGVSQSPRYKVAKRGQDVALRCDPISGHVSLFWYQQALGQGPEFLTYFQNEAQLDKSGLPSDRFFAERPEGSVSTLKIQRTQQEDSAVYLCASSQDRAVETQYFGPGTRLLVL.

This clone was observed a handful of times. This sequence joins TRBV19 and TRBJ1-3, with D uncertain. Germline V gene lookup returns CDR1 LNHDA and CDR2 SQIVND (reference sequence). The CDR3 length is 14 residues. V was pared by 5 bases and J by 7 bases, with 15 bases between. The CDR3 here is CASSEGSAANTIYF. CDR3 bases: TGTGCCAGTAGTGAGGGCTCGGCCGCCAACACCATATATTTT.

V and J are TRBV18 and TRBJ2-2; TRBD2 might be the D (5 bases). Trimming stripped 3 bases from V and 6 bases from J, with 17 bases between. CDR1 is KGHSH and CDR2 is LQKENI in the germline V gene. The CDR3 runs to 16 residues. The CDR3 DNA is TGTGCCAGCTCACCGGGAGTGTCGAATTTGGCCGGGGAGCTGTTTTTT. It specifies CASSPGVSNLAGELFF.

The chain is built from TRBV4-1 and TRBJ1-2; 9 bases map to TRBD1. J lost 6 bases, V lost 0 bases, and 5 bases had no gene match. The CDR3 runs 15 residues. Germline V lookup: CDR1 MGHRA, CDR2 YSYEKL. DNA of the CDR3: TGCGCCAGCAGCCAAGAGGGGACAGGGTGGAATGGCTACACCTTC. It is translated as CASSQEGTGWNGYTF.

This clone appeared a few times. This chain connects TRBV7-9 to TRBJ1-2; D perhaps matches TRBD1 (6 bases). This CDR3 region has 15 residues. Germline V gene lookup returns CDR1 SEHNR and CDR2 FQNEAQ (reference sequence). Trimming removed 4 bases from V and 2 bases from J, with 14 bases in between. The CDR3 nucleotides read TGTGCCAGCAGCTCCCCGGGACAACAAAACTATGGCTACACCTTC. Translation: CASSSPGQQNYGYTF. The full variable domain, with the rest looked up from reference TRBV7-9 and TRBJ1-2, is DTGVSQNPRHKITKRGQNVTFRCDPISEHNRLYWYRQTLGQGPEFLTYFQNEAQLEKSRLLSDRFSAERPKGSFSTLEIQRTEQGDSAMYLCASSSPGQQNYGYTFGSGTRLTVV.

The chain combines TRBV29-1 with TRBJ1-3; D gene unclear. Germline CDR1 and CDR2: SQVTM and ANQGSEA. This CDR3 comprises 11 residues. Trimming took 6 bases from V and 4 from J, leaving 7 bases between them. The chain's CDR3 is CSVGGGNTIYF. The CDR3 DNA reads as TGCAGCGTCGGCGGCGGAAACACCATATATTTT.

Concerning this clone itself: The sample contains more than one DNA sequence encoding this CDR3. The chain joins TRBV12-3 or TRBV12-4 to TRBJ1-2; D is perhaps TRBD1 (5 bases). V shed 6 bases and J shed 0 bases, with 8 bases lying between them. The CDR3 covers 13 residues. CDR3 amino acids: CASSRTSNYGYTF. CDR3 DNA sequence: TGTGCCAGCAGCCGGACATCTAACTATGGCTACACCTTC.

The chain couples TRBV7-2 to TRBJ1-5; 8 positions match TRBD1. The V gene's germline CDR1 is SGHTA and CDR2 FQGNSA. This CDR3 spans 15 amino acids. The junction had 7 bases not matched to a gene; V was cut back by 3 bases and J by 6 bases. The CDR3 region has the DNA TGTGCCAGCAGCTTTGCGACAGGGGTTCGTCAGCCCCAGCATTTT. As protein: CASSFATGVRQPQHF.

The J gene is TRBJ1-1, the V gene TRBV5-6; the D is unclear. Germline CDR1 SGHDT, CDR2 YYEEEE. V was trimmed by 0 bases and J by 1 base, leaving 10 bases between them. The length of the CDR3 is 15 residues. CDR3 residues: CASSLGVSGNTEAFF. CDR3 sequence (DNA): TGTGCCAGCAGCTTGGGAGTATCAGGGAACACTGAAGCTTTCTTT.

The chain couples TRBV3-1 (or the pseudogene TRBV3-2) to TRBJ2-3, with D tentatively TRBD1 (5 bases). Germline-derived CDR1 and CDR2 are LGHDT and YNNKEL (reference sequence). V was shortened by 4 bases and J by 2 bases, with 13 bases between the two germline ends. CDR3 length: 15 residues. For the CDR3, the DNA is TGTGCCAGCAGCCCAGGGTCCCGTTTCACAGATACGCAGTATTTT. Protein sequence: CASSPGSRFTDTQYF.

The chain has TRBV5-4 and TRBJ2-3, with 11 bases matching TRBD2. Germline lookup yields CDR1 SGHNT and CDR2 YYREEE (reference sequence). The V gene end was trimmed by 4 bases and the J gene end by 2 bases; junction bases not matched to a gene: 6. This CDR3 spans 16 amino acids. CDR3 sequence: CASSTGLAGPTDTQYF. In nucleotides, the CDR3 is TGTGCCAGCAGCACCGGACTAGCGGGTCCCACAGATACGCAGTATTTT.

This clone was counted only a few times. This chain uses TRBV5-1 with TRBJ2-3; tentative D call: TRBD2 (5 bases). The V and J ends lost 4 bases and 0 bases respectively, with 12 bases between them. Germline V gene lookup returns CDR1 SGHRS and CDR2 YFSETQ. The CDR3 has 15 amino acids. DNA for the CDR3: TGCGCCAGCAGCGTTAGCGACTCTAGCACAGATACGCAGTATTTT. Encoded protein: CASSVSDSSTDTQYF.